Listed below are T cell receptor beta chains from one sample, sequenced in a study of blood T cell repertoires in COVID-19. Produced via immunoSEQ multiplex PCR; TCRdb's table is partial and in-frame only. The sample yields roughly 120,000 clones, roughly 90% seen once. The sequencing input was peripheral blood. The receptor set was obtained from a man aged 60 to 75 with COVID-19, enrolled during active disease. CDR3s include the opening cysteine and the closing phenylalanine or tryptophan. Fields, in order: V gene, J gene, D gene, clone size, CDR3 protein, CDR3 DNA. D genes are given only for firm matches. Clone size is stated in some rows and not others, as once, few, many or a class when expanded.

v_call: TRBV25-1; j_call: TRBJ2-3; d_call: -; clone_size: once; cdr3_aa: CASSEYSTATDTQYF; cdr3_nt: TGTGCCAGCAGTGAATATTCTACAGCTACAGATACGCAGTATTTT
v_call: TRBV4-2; j_call: TRBJ1-6; d_call: -; clone_size: -; cdr3_aa: CASSQEAGGGYNSPLHF; cdr3_nt: TGTGCCAGCAGCCAAGAAGCCGGGGGGGGATATAATTCACCCCTCCACTTT
v_call: TRBV5-1; j_call: TRBJ2-7; d_call: -; clone_size: -; cdr3_aa: CASSLGLGGPNEQYF; cdr3_nt: TGCGCCAGCAGCTTGGGACTGGGAGGTCCCAACGAGCAGTACTTC
v_call: TRBV19; j_call: TRBJ1-6; d_call: TRBD1; clone_size: -; cdr3_aa: CASSIGQVESPLHF; cdr3_nt: TGTGCCAGTAGTATCGGACAGGTTGAGTCACCCCTCCACTTT
v_call: TRBV5-1; j_call: TRBJ1-1; d_call: -; clone_size: -; cdr3_aa: CASSLVPGNTEAFF; cdr3_nt: TGCGCCAGCAGCTTGGTACCAGGGAACACTGAAGCTTTCTTT
v_call: TRBV29-1; j_call: TRBJ2-7; d_call: TRBD2; clone_size: -; cdr3_aa: CSVTGTSGTYSYEQYF; cdr3_nt: TGCAGCGTAACCGGGACTAGCGGGACTTACTCCTACGAGCAGTACTTC
v_call: TRBV19; j_call: TRBJ1-1; d_call: -; clone_size: -; cdr3_aa: CASRTDQRAAFF; cdr3_nt: TGTGCCAGCCGGACAGATCAGCGAGCAGCTTTCTTT
v_call: TRBV5-1; j_call: TRBJ2-1; d_call: -; clone_size: -; cdr3_aa: CASSLASGYSYNEQFF; cdr3_nt: TGCGCCAGCAGCTTGGCCAGCGGGTATTCCTACAATGAGCAGTTCTTC
v_call: TRBV13; j_call: TRBJ1-2; d_call: -; clone_size: -; cdr3_aa: CASSLHQGSGYTF; cdr3_nt: TGTGCCAGCAGCTTACATCAGGGCAGCGGCTACACCTTC
v_call: TRBV2; j_call: TRBJ2-7; d_call: TRBD2; clone_size: -; cdr3_aa: CASSRLPGLGGYEQYF; cdr3_nt: TGTGCCAGCAGTCGACTTCCGGGACTAGGGGGCTACGAGCAGTACTTC
v_call: TRBV3-1/TRBV3-2; j_call: TRBJ1-5; d_call: -; clone_size: few; cdr3_aa: CASSQDTVQPQHF; cdr3_nt: TGTGCCAGCAGCCAAGATACGGTACAGCCCCAGCATTTT
v_call: TRBV5-5; j_call: TRBJ2-3; d_call: TRBD2; clone_size: -; cdr3_aa: CASSPGLAETDTQYF; cdr3_nt: TGTGCCAGCAGCCCCGGACTAGCGGAGACAGATACGCAGTATTTT
v_call: TRBV6-5; j_call: TRBJ2-7; d_call: TRBD1; clone_size: once; cdr3_aa: CASSYRDRPYEQYF; cdr3_nt: TGTGCCAGCAGTTACCGGGACAGACCCTACGAGCAGTACTTC